One and the same sample provided the 16 T cell receptor beta chains below, sequenced in a study of blood T cell repertoires in COVID-19. TCRdb's table, derived via immunoSEQ multiplex PCR, lists solely in-frame clones and lacks some. The sample has 25,000 or so clones; 75% to 90% are singletons. The sequenced sample was peripheral blood. The source is a human donor with acute or convalescent COVID-19. The donor label of this sample is uncertain.

The chain combines TRBV12-5 with TRBJ2-2, with 7 bases aligning to TRBD2. The germline gives CDR1 LGHNT, CDR2 FRNRAP. The ends lost 0 bases at V and 1 base at J; junction bases unmatched: 8. The CDR3 has 18 amino acids. In DNA form, the CDR3 reads TGTGCTAGTGGTTTGGTATTGCAGGGCGGGGGGAACACCGGGGAGCTGTTTTTT. Its translation is CASGLVLQGGGNTGELFF.

V usage is TRBV19 and J usage is TRBJ2-7; perhaps TRBD2 as D (5 bases). This CDR3 contains 11 residues. Germline assignment: CDR1 LNHDA and CDR2 SQIVND (reference sequence). V was trimmed by 6 bases and J by 9 bases, leaving 12 bases between them. The CDR3 coding sequence is TGTGCCAGTAGCCCCGGCCGGGGGCAGTACTTC. This sequence encodes CASSPGRGQYF.

The chain uses TRBV25-1 and TRBJ1-1, with D maybe TRBD1 (6 bases). Trimming took off 6 bases at V and 2 bases at J, with 13 bases between the two ends. The length of the CDR3 is 14 residues. The germline V gene encodes CDR1 MGHDK and CDR2 SYGVNS. The DNA of the CDR3 is TGTGCCAGCAGCTTAGGACAGCTTAACACTGAAGCTTTCTTT. Translating gives CASSLGQLNTEAFF.

Relative to its sample, this clone is medium-sized. V and J are TRBV10-3 and TRBJ2-7; TRBD2 agrees at 8 bases. V gave up 5 bases and J gave up 5 bases; unmatched junction bases: 5. CDR3 size: 13 residues. CDR1 ENHRY and CDR2 SYGVKD come from the germline V gene. The CDR3 here is CAISRTGGNEQYF. DNA for the CDR3: TGTGCCATCAGTAGGACGGGGGGGAACGAGCAGTACTTC.

The V call is TRBV6-1, the J call TRBJ2-3, with D possibly matching TRBD2 (5 bases). Germline CDR1 is MNHNS and CDR2 is SASEGT. The CDR3 is made up of 16 amino acids. V lost 0 bases and J 0 bases, leaving 10 bases between the germline ends. The CDR3 region is CASSEALRTSTDTQYF. The CDR3 DNA is TGTGCCAGCAGTGAAGCGCTTAGGACTAGCACAGATACGCAGTATTTT.

In its sample, this clone was seen a few times. The rearrangement links TRBV7-9 to TRBJ2-7, with 9 bases fitting TRBD2. This CDR3 has 13 residues. From germline, CDR1 is SEHNR and CDR2 FQNEAQ (reference sequence). V was pared by 5 bases and J by 6 bases, with 5 bases of the junction left unmatched. The CDR3 coding sequence is TGTGCCAGCAGCCGTAGCGGGAGTGGCGAGCAGTACTTC. This translates into CASSRSGSGEQYF.

The rearrangement uses TRBV5-8 and TRBJ2-3; 7 nucleotides align to TRBD1. The germline gives CDR1 SGHTS, CDR2 YDEGEE. The CDR3 spans 14 residues. The J segment lost 3 bases and the V segment lost 0 bases, leaving 1 base of the junction unmatched. CDR3 sequence: CASSLETGTDTQYF. CDR3 sequence (DNA): TGTGCCAGCAGCTTGGAGACAGGGACAGATACGCAGTATTTT. Full variable domain (outside the CDR3, taken from reference TRBV5-8 and TRBJ2-3): EAGVTQSPTHLIKTRGQQATLRCSPISGHTSVYWYQQALGLGLQFLLWYDEGEERNRGNFPPRFSGRQFPNYSSELNVNALELEDSALYLCASSLETGTDTQYFGPGTRLTVL.

The rearrangement uses TRBV25-1 and TRBJ2-1, with 7 positions matching TRBD1. The CDR3 extends over 13 amino acids. Unmatched junction bases numbered 0, after V lost 5 bases and J lost 2 bases. From germline, CDR1 is MGHDK and CDR2 SYGVNS. CDR3 residues: CASSTGAYNEQFF. In nucleotides, the CDR3 is TGTGCCAGCAGTACAGGGGCCTACAATGAGCAGTTCTTC. The complete variable domain, with remaining parts taken from reference TRBV25-1 and TRBJ2-1, reads EADIYQTPRYLVIGTGKKITLECSQTMGHDKMYWYQQDPGMELHLIHYSYGVNSTEKGDLSSESTVSRIRTEHFPLTLESARPSHTSQYLCASSTGAYNEQFFGPGTRLTVL.

As DNA, the CDR3 is TGTGCCACTAGCGGGGGGAAAGCCTACGAGCAGTACTTC. The encoded protein is CATSGGKAYEQYF. The V call is TRBV6-1, the J call TRBJ2-7; 11 nucleotides line up with TRBD2. The CDR3 length is 13 residues. Per the germline V gene, CDR1 is MNHNS and CDR2 is SASEGT. V gave up 10 bases and J gave up 2 bases; unmatched junction bases: 4.

This chain connects TRBV5-1 to TRBJ2-3, with a weak D call TRBD2 (5 bases). The CDR3 is 14 amino acids. V was cut by 0 bases and J by 0 bases, with 5 bases left in between. Germline CDR1 is SGHRS and CDR2 is YFSETQ. CDR3 in amino acids: CASSLAGSTDTQYF. CDR3 coding DNA: TGCGCCAGCAGCTTGGCGGGAAGCACAGATACGCAGTATTTT. The full variable domain, in which reference TRBV5-1 and TRBJ2-3 provide the parts outside the CDR3, is KAGVTQTPRYLIKTRGQQVTLSCSPISGHRSVSWYQQTPGQGLQFLFEYFSETQRNKGNFPGRFSGRQFSNSRSEMNVSTLELGDSALYLCASSLAGSTDTQYFGPGTRLTVL.

CDR3 sequence (DNA): TGTGCCAGCAGCTTAAATCTAGCGGGAACAGATACGCAGTATTTT. As protein: CASSLNLAGTDTQYF. This chain links TRBV7-3 with TRBJ2-3; 9 positions agree with TRBD2. The CDR3 has 15 amino acids. V was pared by 1 base and J by 3 bases, with 2 bases of the junction left unmatched. Germline V lookup: CDR1 SGHTA, CDR2 FQGTGA.

The rearrangement links TRBV9 to TRBJ1-2; 7 positions agree with TRBD1. Germline-derived CDR1 and CDR2 are SGDLS and YYNGEE. Trimming took 4 bases from V and 4 from J; bases not matched to a gene: 10. The CDR3 is 15 amino acids. Here the CDR3 DNA reads TGTGCCAGCAGCATAGGATTCGGGACAGCCTATGGCTACACCTTC. Amino acid sequence: CASSIGFGTAYGYTF. The whole variable domain, filled in from reference TRBV9 and TRBJ1-2, reads DSGVTQTPKHLITATGQRVTLRCSPRSGDLSVYWYQQSLDQGLQFLIQYYNGEERAKGNILERFSAQQFPDLHSELNLSSLELGDSALYFCASSIGFGTAYGYTFGSGTRLTVV.

The chain is built from TRBV6-1 and TRBJ1-2; no reliable D call. This CDR3 region has 16 residues. CDR1 and CDR2 from the germline V gene are MNHNS and SASEGT. V lost 3 bases, J lost 2 bases, and 16 bases lay in between. CDR3: CASSDRRVGTNYGYTF. CDR3 nucleotide sequence: TGTGCCAGCAGTGACCGACGTGTGGGCACCAACTATGGCTACACCTTC.

The chain employs TRBV6-5 and TRBJ2-7; the D gene is possibly TRBD2 (6 bases). The V end was cut by 5 bases, the J end by 5 bases, with 16 bases between. CDR3 length: 14 amino acids. Germline V gene sequence: CDR1 MNHEY, CDR2 SVGAGI. The chain's CDR3 is CASSPPGRYHEQYF. The CDR3 DNA sequence: TGTGCCAGCAGTCCCCCCGGGAGATATCACGAGCAGTACTTC.

The chain links TRBV3-1 (or the pseudogene TRBV3-2) to TRBJ2-1; D is unclear. Germline V gives CDR1 LGHDT, CDR2 YNNKEL (reference sequence). With 0 bases removed from V and 2 bases from J, the gap between germline ends came to 11 bases. This CDR3 contains 16 residues. The CDR3 bases are TGTGCCAGCAGCCAAGACCGAGAAATACCCTACAATGAGCAGTTCTTC. Residues: CASSQDREIPYNEQFF.

V gene TRBV30 combines with J gene TRBJ2-7, with 7 bases matching TRBD1. Germline values: CDR1 GTSNPN, CDR2 SVGIG (reference sequence). This CDR3 is 16 amino acids long. After removal of 3 bases from V and 2 bases from J, the junction contained 13 bases not matched to a gene. Written as DNA, the CDR3 is TGTGCCTGGAGCGACATTCCTCGACAGGGCACCTACGAGCAGTACTTC. The encoded protein is CAWSDIPRQGTYEQYF.